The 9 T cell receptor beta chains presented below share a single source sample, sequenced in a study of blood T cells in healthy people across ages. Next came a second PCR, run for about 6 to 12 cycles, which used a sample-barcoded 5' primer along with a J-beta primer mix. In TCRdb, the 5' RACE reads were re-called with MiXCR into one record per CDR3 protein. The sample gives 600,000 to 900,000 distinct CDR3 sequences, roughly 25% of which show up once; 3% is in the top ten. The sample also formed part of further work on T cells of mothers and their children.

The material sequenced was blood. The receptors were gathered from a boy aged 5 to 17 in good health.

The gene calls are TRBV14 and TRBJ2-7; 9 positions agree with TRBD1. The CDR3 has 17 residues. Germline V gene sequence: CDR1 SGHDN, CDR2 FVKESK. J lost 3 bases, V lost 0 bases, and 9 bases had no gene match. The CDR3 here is CASSQDRGTGIIYEQYF. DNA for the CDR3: TGTGCCAGCAGCCAAGATCGCGGGACAGGGATTATCTACGAGCAGTACTTC.

This CDR3 is CASSPGGGAFNEKLFF. Written as DNA, the CDR3 is TGTGCCAGCAGTCCGGGTGGGGGGGCGTTTAATGAAAAACTGTTTTTT. The V gene is TRBV27, the J gene TRBJ1-4, with D possibly being TRBD1 (6 bases). The CDR3 spans 16 residues. The V end lost 5 bases, the J end lost 4 bases, and 17 bases lay between the germline ends. Germline assignment: CDR1 MNHEY and CDR2 SMNVEV (reference sequence).

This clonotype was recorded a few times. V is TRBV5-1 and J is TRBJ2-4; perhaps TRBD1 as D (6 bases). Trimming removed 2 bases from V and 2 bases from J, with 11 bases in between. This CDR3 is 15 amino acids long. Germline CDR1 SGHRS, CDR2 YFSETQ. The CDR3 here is CASSLRQAPKNIQYF. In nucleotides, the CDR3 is TGCGCCAGCAGCTTAAGACAGGCTCCCAAAAACATTCAGTACTTC.

The CDR3 region is CAWSLGGKADTQYF. The CDR3 nucleotides read TGTGCCTGGAGTCTGGGGGGGAAGGCAGATACGCAGTATTTT. The chain recombines TRBV30 with TRBJ2-3; 7 bases fit TRBD2. This CDR3 is 14 amino acids long. Germline values: CDR1 GTSNPN, CDR2 SVGIG (reference sequence). The V and J ends lost 2 bases and 4 bases, in that order; junction bases with no gene match: 6.

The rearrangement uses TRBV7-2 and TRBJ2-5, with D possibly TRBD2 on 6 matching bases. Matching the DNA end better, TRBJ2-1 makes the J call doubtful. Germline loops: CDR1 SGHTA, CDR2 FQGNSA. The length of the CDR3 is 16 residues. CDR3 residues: CASSWPPGLLTNEQFF. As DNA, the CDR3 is TGTGCCAGCAGCTGGCCTCCGGGACTCCTAACCAATGAGCAGTTCTTC.

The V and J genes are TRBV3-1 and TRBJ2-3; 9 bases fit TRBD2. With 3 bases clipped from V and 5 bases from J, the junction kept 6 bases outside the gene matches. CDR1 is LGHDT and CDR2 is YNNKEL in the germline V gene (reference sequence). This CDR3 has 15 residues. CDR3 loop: CASSQRAGGIDTQYF. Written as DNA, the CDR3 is TGTGCCAGCAGCCAGCGAGCGGGGGGAATAGATACGCAGTATTTT.

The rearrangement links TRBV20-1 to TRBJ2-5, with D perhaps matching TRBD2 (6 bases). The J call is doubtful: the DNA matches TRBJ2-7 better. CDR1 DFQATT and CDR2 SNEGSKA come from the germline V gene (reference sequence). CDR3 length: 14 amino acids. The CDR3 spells CSASPIAGRYEQYF. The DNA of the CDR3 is TGCAGTGCTAGCCCTATTGCGGGGAGGTACGAGCAGTACTTC.

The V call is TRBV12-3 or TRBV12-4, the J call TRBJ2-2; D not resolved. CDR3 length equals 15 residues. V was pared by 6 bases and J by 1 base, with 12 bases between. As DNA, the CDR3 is TGTGCCAGCAGCTTCCTAATGGAGAACACCGGGGAGCTGTTTTTT. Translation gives CASSFLMENTGELFF.

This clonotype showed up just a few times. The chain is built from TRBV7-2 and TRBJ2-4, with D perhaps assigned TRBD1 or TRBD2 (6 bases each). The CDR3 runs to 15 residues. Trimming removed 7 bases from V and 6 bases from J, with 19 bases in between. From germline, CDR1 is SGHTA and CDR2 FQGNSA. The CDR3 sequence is CASTREIGGRNIQYF. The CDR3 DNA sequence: TGTGCCAGCACCCGTGAGATAGGGGGGCGAAACATTCAGTACTTC.